The clone carrying this TCR beta chain has just one count. The antigen is not known. The data stem from a study of graft-versus-host responses after intestinal transplantation. The overall study: Recipients got multivisceral, liver-intestinal, or isolated intestinal transplants. Anti-thymocyte globulin induction was given to all recipients, followed by tacrolimus and steroids for around 3 years.

CDR1 and CDR2 (germline): LGHNA, YSLEER. The V gene end was trimmed by 5 bases and the J gene end by 3 bases; junction bases not matched to a gene: 9. The CDR3 totals 16 residues. Profiling relied on immunoSEQ multiplex PCR, and the TCRdb table lists in-frame clones only, not all of them. The data show 9,800 or so clones, with around 84% seen just once and approximately 25% held by the top ten. Graft samples were processed, releasing intraepithelial and lamina propria lymphocytes. Findings and caveats of the study: Detection of GvH clones occurred in recipient marrow, and some had their first appearance in ileum or blood.

The chain employs TRBV4-3 and TRBJ2-1, with 8 bases that match TRBD1. The sequence was obtained from a human patient who received an intestinal transplant, so some T cells may come from the graft donor. Sequencing used ileum tissue, obtained roughly 74 weeks after intestinal transplant. The CDR3 spells CASSSHLGTGYNEQFF. The CDR3 coding sequence is TGCGCCAGCAGCAGCCACTTAGGGACAGGCTACAATGAGCAGTTCTTC.